This is a list of T cell receptor beta chains from one sample in a study of radiotherapy plus CTLA-4 blockade in lung cancer. Clones were read by immunoSEQ multiplex PCR, and TCRdb kept only the in-frame ones, dropping some. The sample includes tens of thousands of clones, around 80% of them seen just once. This specimen consisted of peripheral blood, obtained from a patient treated with radiotherapy plus ipilimumab. These receptor sequences come from a human donor with non-small cell lung cancer who had stable disease on radiotherapy plus ipilimumab. The CDR3 runs from the conserved cysteine through the conserved F or W. Fields, in order: J gene, V gene, clone size, D gene, CDR3 protein, CDR3 DNA. A D gene is named only where the DNA matches it firmly. Rows may omit the clone size; those that give it use once, few, many or a size class.

j_call: TRBJ2-7; v_call: TRBV11-3; clone_size: few; d_call: .; cdr3_aa: CASSLEGPSYEQYF; cdr3_nt: TGTGCCAGCAGCTTGGAGGGACCGTCCTACGAGCAGTACTTC
j_call: TRBJ1-2; v_call: TRBV5-6; clone_size: few; d_call: .; cdr3_aa: CASRDSRKRVYGYTF; cdr3_nt: TGTGCCAGCAGGGATAGCCGCAAGAGAGTCTATGGCTACACCTTC
j_call: TRBJ2-2; v_call: TRBV2; clone_size: .; d_call: TRBD1; cdr3_aa: CASRPGQAIGELFF; cdr3_nt: TGTGCCAGCAGACCGGGACAGGCGATCGGGGAGCTGTTTTTT
j_call: TRBJ1-5; v_call: TRBV5-1; clone_size: .; d_call: .; cdr3_aa: CASSWGAGGNQPQHF; cdr3_nt: TGCGCCAGCAGCTGGGGGGCTGGGGGCAATCAGCCCCAGCATTTT
j_call: TRBJ2-3; v_call: TRBV11-2; clone_size: .; d_call: .; cdr3_aa: CASSGSTDTQYF; cdr3_nt: TGTGCCAGTTCGGGGAGCACAGATACGCAGTATTTT
j_call: TRBJ2-1; v_call: TRBV29-1; clone_size: .; d_call: TRBD1; cdr3_aa: CSVGGTGTVGDNEQFF; cdr3_nt: TGCAGCGTTGGGGGAACCGGGACAGTCGGGGACAATGAGCAGTTCTTC
j_call: TRBJ1-4; v_call: TRBV5-4; clone_size: .; d_call: TRBD1; cdr3_aa: CASSTNRGLNEKLFF; cdr3_nt: TGTGCCAGCAGCACGAACAGGGGGCTAAATGAAAAACTGTTTTTT
j_call: TRBJ1-1; v_call: TRBV2; clone_size: .; d_call: .; cdr3_aa: CASSEGTPEAFF; cdr3_nt: TGTGCCAGCAGTGAAGGAACTCCTGAAGCTTTCTTT
j_call: TRBJ1-2; v_call: TRBV6-5; clone_size: .; d_call: .; cdr3_aa: CASSSHDRTYGYTF; cdr3_nt: TGTGCCAGCAGTTCCCACGACAGGACCTATGGCTACACCTTC
j_call: TRBJ2-1; v_call: TRBV9; clone_size: .; d_call: .; cdr3_aa: CASSPGVRSGYNEQFF; cdr3_nt: TGTGCCAGCAGCCCCGGGGTAAGGTCGGGGTACAATGAGCAGTTCTTC
j_call: TRBJ1-1; v_call: TRBV19; clone_size: .; d_call: TRBD1; cdr3_aa: CASSRLWDRGEAFF; cdr3_nt: TGTGCCAGTTCTCGTCTCTGGGACAGGGGTGAAGCTTTCTTT
j_call: TRBJ2-3; v_call: TRBV11-3; clone_size: .; d_call: TRBD2; cdr3_aa: CASSKGTSGGDTQYF; cdr3_nt: TGTGCCAGCAGCAAAGGGACTAGCGGGGGCGATACGCAGTATTTT
j_call: TRBJ2-5; v_call: TRBV7-7; clone_size: .; d_call: .; cdr3_aa: CASSLGLQETQYF; cdr3_nt: TGTGCCAGCAGCTTAGGACTCCAAGAGACCCAGTACTTC
j_call: TRBJ2-6; v_call: TRBV14; clone_size: .; d_call: .; cdr3_aa: CASRVSSGANVLTF; cdr3_nt: TGTGCCAGCAGGGTGAGCTCTGGGGCCAACGTCCTGACTTTC
j_call: TRBJ1-2; v_call: TRBV20-1; clone_size: .; d_call: .; cdr3_aa: CSARPFLGYTF; cdr3_nt: TGCAGTGCTAGACCGTTCCTTGGCTACACCTTC
j_call: TRBJ1-6; v_call: TRBV2; clone_size: .; d_call: TRBD1; cdr3_aa: CASRPGTGDNSPLHF; cdr3_nt: TGTGCCAGCAGACCCGGGACAGGGGACAATTCACCCCTCCACTTT
j_call: TRBJ2-5; v_call: TRBV5-4; clone_size: .; d_call: .; cdr3_aa: CASSLGVRQDEETQYF; cdr3_nt: TGTGCCAGCAGCTTGGGGGTCAGACAGGATGAGGAGACCCAGTACTTC
j_call: TRBJ1-2; v_call: TRBV30; clone_size: .; d_call: TRBD1; cdr3_aa: CAWKTGVGYTF; cdr3_nt: TGTGCCTGGAAAACAGGGGTGGGCTACACCTTC
j_call: TRBJ2-1; v_call: TRBV29-1; clone_size: .; d_call: .; cdr3_aa: CSVIPIQGLGEQFF; cdr3_nt: TGCAGCGTAATTCCAATTCAGGGATTGGGTGAGCAGTTCTTC
j_call: TRBJ2-2; v_call: TRBV10-2; clone_size: .; d_call: .; cdr3_aa: CASRGRQNTGELFF; cdr3_nt: TGCGCCAGCAGGGGGAGACAAAACACCGGGGAGCTGTTTTTT
j_call: TRBJ1-1; v_call: TRBV5-6; clone_size: .; d_call: .; cdr3_aa: CASRSGQPIMNTEAFF; cdr3_nt: TGTGCCAGCAGATCAGGACAGCCTATCATGAACACTGAAGCTTTCTTT
j_call: TRBJ1-2; v_call: TRBV29-1; clone_size: .; d_call: .; cdr3_aa: CSVVTLNYGYTF; cdr3_nt: TGCAGCGTTGTGACATTAAACTATGGCTACACCTTC